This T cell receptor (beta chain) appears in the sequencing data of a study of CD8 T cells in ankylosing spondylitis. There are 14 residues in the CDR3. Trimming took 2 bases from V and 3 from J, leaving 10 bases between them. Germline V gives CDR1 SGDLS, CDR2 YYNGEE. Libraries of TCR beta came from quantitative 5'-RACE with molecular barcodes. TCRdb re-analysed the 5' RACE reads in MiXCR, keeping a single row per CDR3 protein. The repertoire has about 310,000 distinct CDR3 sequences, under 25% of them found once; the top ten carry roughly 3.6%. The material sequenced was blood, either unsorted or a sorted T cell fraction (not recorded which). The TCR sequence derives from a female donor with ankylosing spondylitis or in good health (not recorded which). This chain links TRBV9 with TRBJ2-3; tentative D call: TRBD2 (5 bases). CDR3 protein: CASSVGILTDTQYF. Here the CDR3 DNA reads TGTGCCAGCAGCGTCGGGATCTTAACAGATACGCAGTATTTT.